This T cell receptor beta chain derives from a study of T cell responses to AZD1222 COVID-19 vaccine. Deletions cut 1 base from V and 5 bases from J, with 15 bases between. The CDR3 length is 15 residues. Per the germline V gene, CDR1 is SGHDT and CDR2 is YYEEEE. Points on this clone: Its antigen remains unknown.

TCRdb's copy holds only in-frame clones and misses some; the assay was immunoSEQ multiplex PCR. The sample has 200,000 or so clones, approximately 94% seen once. The study's findings and limits: Baseline testing showed seropositivity in only six or seven AZD1222 recipients.

V usage is TRBV5-6 and J usage is TRBJ1-2; D gene uncertain. The TCR sequence derives from an adult in good health. The sample consisted of peripheral blood, taken on day 0 of AZD1222 vaccination. The CDR3 loop reads CASSLFLRRSYGYTF. For the CDR3, the DNA is TGTGCCAGCAGCTTGTTTTTGCGGAGATCATATGGCTACACCTTC.